Sequencing of this TCR beta chain was carried out in a study of shared clonotypes between healthy human individuals. This CDR3 has 12 residues. The V and J ends lost 5 bases and 10 bases respectively, with 13 bases between them. The assay was immunoSEQ multiplex PCR, and TCRdb's table has in-frame clones only and misses some. The sample includes about 460,000 clones, around 77% seen only once; the top ten take around 12%. This clone was counted many times. The sample was PBMCs. The sequence came from a woman aged 40 to 50 in good health. Some clones in this sample may be carry-over from other donors' samples. The V gene is TRBV5-3, the J gene TRBJ1-5; no firm D call. TRBV5-3 is classed as an ORF, of uncertain function. CDR3 amino acids: CARREIGLPQHF. The CDR3 DNA sequence: TGTGCCAGAAGAGAAATAGGGTTACCCCAGCATTTT.